A single sample is the source of the 27 T cell receptor beta chains below, sequenced in a study of cytomegalovirus exposure and HLA in healthy donors. The primer mix had 60 Vbeta and 13 Jbeta primers. Libraries were prepared by immunoSEQ multiplex PCR; TCRdb keeps only in-frame clonotypes and omits some of them. Of 110,000 to 150,000 clones listed, almost 85% are singletons. Source material: PBMCs. These receptors all stem from a woman in her sixties in good health and CMV-seropositive.

In DNA form, the CDR3 reads TGTGCCAGCACCAGGGGGGTGGCAACTAATGAAAAACTGTTTTTT. It codes for CASTRGVATNEKLFF. The genes are TRBV5-6 and TRBJ1-4, with 7 bases aligning to TRBD1. This CDR3 has 15 amino acids. Unmatched junction bases numbered 5, after V lost 6 bases and J lost 0 bases. Germline values: CDR1 SGHDT, CDR2 YYEEEE.

The V and J genes are TRBV27 and TRBJ1-2; TRBD1 aligns across 11 bases. The germline V gene encodes CDR1 MNHEY and CDR2 SMNVEV (reference sequence). V lost 3 bases and J lost 5; bases outside the gene matches: 5. There are 15 residues in the CDR3. CDR3 loop: CASSFAGTGGYGYTF. DNA of the CDR3: TGTGCCAGCAGTTTCGCAGGGACAGGGGGTTATGGCTACACCTTC.

V and J are TRBV30 and TRBJ1-4, with 7 positions matching TRBD1. Trimming removed 5 bases from V and 3 bases from J; junction bases left unmatched: 9. Germline CDR1 and CDR2: GTSNPN and SVGIG (reference sequence). This CDR3 has 15 amino acids. The CDR3 bases are TGTGCCTGGGGAGGCAGGGGGAATGCTAATGAAAAACTGTTTTTT. It specifies CAWGGRGNANEKLFF.

The V and J genes are TRBV28 and TRBJ1-2, with D hard to call. The CDR3 has 14 residues. Trimming cost V 6 bases and J 4 bases, with 15 bases left between them. The germline V gene encodes CDR1 MDHEN and CDR2 SYDVKM. The CDR3 loop reads CASSLRIEGYGYTF. As DNA, the CDR3 is TGTGCCAGCAGCCTTCGGATAGAGGGCTATGGCTACACCTTC.

This chain joins TRBV7-9 and TRBJ2-1, with 9 positions matching TRBD1. V shed 5 bases and J 5 bases; nucleotides not matched to a gene: 7. This CDR3 spans 15 amino acids. Germline CDR1 SEHNR, CDR2 FQNEAQ (reference sequence). The DNA of the CDR3 is TGTGCCAGCAGCCCTACGGGACAGGGCAACAATGAGCAGTTCTTC. Protein product: CASSPTGQGNNEQFF.

The CDR3 nucleotides are TGCGCCAGCAGCACACGGGGGAGGGAGACCCAGTACTTC. Its translation is CASSTRGRETQYF. The rearrangement uses TRBV5-1 and TRBJ2-5, with TRBD2 as a possible D gene (6 bases). The CDR3 is made up of 13 amino acids. Germline lookup yields CDR1 SGHRS and CDR2 YFSETQ. V lost 4 bases and J lost 5, with 12 bases in between. The whole variable domain, remainder taken from reference TRBV5-1 and TRBJ2-5, is KAGVTQTPRYLIKTRGQQVTLSCSPISGHRSVSWYQQTPGQGLQFLFEYFSETQRNKGNFPGRFSGRQFSNSRSEMNVSTLELGDSALYLCASSTRGRETQYFGPGTRLLVL.

V is TRBV18 and J is TRBJ2-5; a weak D match, TRBD1 (5 bases). Germline V lookup: CDR1 KGHSH, CDR2 LQKENI. This CDR3 is built from 12 residues. Trimming took 6 bases from V and 5 from J, leaving 10 bases between them. The CDR3 protein is CASSLSGETQYF. CDR3 sequence (DNA): TGTGCCAGCTCCCTCTCAGGGGAGACCCAGTACTTC. Based on the CDR3 plus reference TRBV18 and TRBJ2-5, the full variable domain is NAGVMQNPRHLVRRRGQEARLRCSPMKGHSHVYWYRQLPEEGLKFMVYLQKENIIDESGMPKERFSAEFPKEGPSILRIQQVVRGDSAAYFCASSLSGETQYFGPGTRLLVL.

The chain carries TRBV30 and TRBJ1-3; D is uncertain. The germline gives CDR1 GTSNPN, CDR2 SVGIG (reference sequence). V was trimmed by 2 bases and J by 0 bases, leaving 8 bases between them. This CDR3 spans 14 amino acids. CDR3 coding DNA: TGTGCCTGGAGTTATACAGTCTCTGGAAACACCATATATTTT. It encodes CAWSYTVSGNTIYF.

The chain has TRBV25-1 and TRBJ1-2; D is unresolved. Germline-derived CDR1 and CDR2 are MGHDK and SYGVNS. V lost 6 bases and J 2 bases, leaving 10 bases between the germline ends. This CDR3 is built from 13 residues. CDR3 protein: CASRGLSNYGYTF. The CDR3 DNA follows: TGTGCCAGCAGAGGACTATCCAACTATGGCTACACCTTC.

The CDR3 DNA is TGTGCCAGCAGTTCTTTAGCGGGAGGGCCTTGGGGAGAGCAGTTCTTC. As protein: CASSSLAGGPWGEQFF. The chain has TRBV6-6 and TRBJ2-1; TRBD2 agrees at 11 bases. The CDR3 extends over 16 amino acids. Trimming took 4 bases from V and 10 from J; bases not matched to a gene: 12. In germline, CDR1 is MNHNY, CDR2 SVGAGI (reference sequence).

A remark on this clone: At one of its ends the junction is not consistent with the germline gene, which may arise from a read error. The chain uses TRBV2 and TRBJ2-7; a weak D match, TRBD2 (6 bases). Germline V gives CDR1 SNHLY, CDR2 FYNNEI. CDR3 length equals 13 residues. In DNA form, the CDR3 reads TGTGCCAGCAGGGAGGGACGGAGCTACGAGCAGCACTTC. Translating gives CASREGRSYEQHF.

V and J are TRBV2 and TRBJ1-4; D unresolved. The CDR3 totals 13 residues. V was pared by 6 bases and J by 4 bases, with 9 bases between. Germline V gene data show CDR1 as SNHLY and CDR2 as FYNNEI. The CDR3 bases are TGTGCCAGCAGGAGGCCCAATAATGAAAAACTGTTTTTT. Translating it yields CASRRPNNEKLFF.

The chain joins TRBV18 to TRBJ1-1; TRBD1 agrees at 7 bases. The length of the CDR3 is 16 residues. The junction had 10 bases not matched to a gene; V was cut back by 4 bases and J by 2 bases. Germline V gene data show CDR1 as KGHSH and CDR2 as LQKENI. The CDR3 sequence: CASSRSSTGRNTEAFF. The CDR3 DNA reads TGTGCCAGCTCACGCTCTTCGACAGGGAGAAACACTGAAGCTTTCTTT.

V and J are TRBV7-9 and TRBJ2-3, with D possibly TRBD2 on 5 matching bases. The CDR3 covers 14 residues. Germline V gene data show CDR1 as SEHNR and CDR2 as FQNEAQ (reference sequence). V lost 5 bases, J lost 2 bases, and 11 bases lay in between. CDR3 nucleotide sequence: TGTGCCAGCAGCCCGGCCGGGGTCACAGATACGCAGTATTTT. This translates into CASSPAGVTDTQYF.

The chain carries TRBV2 and TRBJ1-6; D uncertain. V lost 0 bases, J lost 9 bases, and 9 bases lay in between. The length of the CDR3 is 14 residues. From germline, CDR1 is SNHLY and CDR2 FYNNEI. The CDR3 coding sequence is TGTGCCAGCAGTGAAGCGTCTATGCGTTCACCCCTCCACTTT. It specifies CASSEASMRSPLHF.

V gene TRBV29-1 combines with J gene TRBJ2-2; weak D call: TRBD2 (6 bases). Germline lookup yields CDR1 SQVTM and CDR2 ANQGSEA. CDR3 size: 13 residues. The CDR3 reads CTVRGTNTGELFF. CDR3 sequence (DNA): TGCACCGTGCGGGGAACTAACACCGGGGAGCTGTTTTTT.

The CDR3 loop reads CASSSQRGGTYTEAFF. The CDR3 DNA reads TGCGCCAGCAGCTCCCAGAGGGGGGGAACCTACACTGAAGCTTTCTTT. The gene calls are TRBV4-3 and TRBJ1-1; the D gene is possibly TRBD1 (6 bases). The CDR3 has 16 residues. V gave up 5 bases and J gave up 3 bases, with 19 bases separating them. Per germline, CDR1 LGHNA and CDR2 YSLEER.

This chain connects TRBV4-1 to TRBJ2-4; 7 bases are a match to TRBD1. V was pared by 0 bases and J by 0 bases, with 5 bases of the junction left unmatched. From germline, CDR1 is MGHRA and CDR2 YSYEKL. This CDR3 region has 17 residues. Here the CDR3 DNA reads TGCGCCAGCAGCCAAGAGGCAACAGGGGTAGCCAAAAACATTCAGTACTTC. Protein product: CASSQEATGVAKNIQYF.

CDR3 loop: CASSKTDNYGYTF. In DNA, the CDR3 is TGTGCCAGTAGTAAGACAGACAACTATGGCTACACCTTC. The chain has TRBV19 and TRBJ1-2; the D gene is possibly TRBD1 (5 bases). Per the germline V gene, CDR1 is LNHDA and CDR2 is SQIVND (reference sequence). The V end was cut by 4 bases, the J end by 2 bases, with 8 bases between. The CDR3 contains 13 residues.

The chain recombines TRBV19 with TRBJ2-5; D not certain. The closer fit of TRBJ2-7 to the DNA end suggests the J call may be wrong. Germline CDR1 reads LNHDA; CDR2 reads SQIVND (reference sequence). This CDR3 has 13 amino acids. Here the CDR3 reads CASSAEVYHEQYF. DNA of the CDR3: TGTGCCAGTAGTGCCGAGGTTTACCACGAGCAGTACTTC.

This clone was recorded once. Other DNA sequences in this specimen translate into the identical CDR3. The chain combines TRBV4-1 with TRBJ1-1, with D perhaps TRBD1 (5 bases). Looked up from germline, CDR1 is MGHRA and CDR2 is YSYEKL. This CDR3 is 16 amino acids long. Trimming removed 6 bases from V and 6 bases from J, with 23 bases in between. CDR3: CASRGMRTGGRPEAFF. CDR3 DNA sequence: TGCGCCAGCAGGGGAATGAGAACAGGCGGTAGACCTGAAGCTTTCTTT.

The V call is TRBV7-8, the J call TRBJ1-1; D perhaps matches TRBD1 (6 bases). Germline CDR1 reads SGHVS; CDR2 reads FQNEAQ. The CDR3 loop spans 15 amino acids. The ends were cut back, 3 bases at V and 2 bases at J, with 13 bases in the middle. The CDR3 loop reads CASSLWTDLNTEAFF. DNA of the CDR3: TGTGCCAGCAGCTTGTGGACAGATTTAAACACTGAAGCTTTCTTT.

V and J are TRBV6-5 and TRBJ2-3; 11 bases fit TRBD2. Trimming removed 1 base from V and 3 bases from J; junction bases left unmatched: 3. This CDR3 has 16 amino acids. The germline V gene encodes CDR1 MNHEY and CDR2 SVGAGI. The CDR3 nucleotides read TGTGCCAGCAGTTACTTTTCTAGCGGGGGGACAGATACGCAGTATTTT. Residues: CASSYFSSGGTDTQYF.

The CDR3 spells CATRDPGVYNEQFF. DNA of the CDR3: TGTGCCACCAGGGATCCGGGGGTATACAATGAGCAGTTCTTC. The rearrangement links TRBV25-1 to TRBJ2-1; tentative D call: TRBD2 (6 bases). Germline-derived CDR1 and CDR2 are MGHDK and SYGVNS. Trimming removed 10 bases at V and 4 bases at J, with 17 bases between. CDR3 size: 14 residues.

This clone appeared a few times. V is TRBV10-3 and J is TRBJ2-7; TRBD1 matches at 10 bases. Trimming cost V 2 bases and J 3 bases; bases outside gene matches: 1. The CDR3 totals 14 residues. Germline-derived CDR1 and CDR2 are ENHRY and SYGVKD. The CDR3 DNA sequence: TGTGCCATCAGTGAGGGGACAGGGGTCTACGAGCAGTACTTC. This translates into CAISEGTGVYEQYF.

The rearrangement joins TRBV6-4 to TRBJ2-2; D perhaps matches TRBD1 (5 bases). The CDR3 consists of 13 residues. Trimming stripped 4 bases from V and 6 bases from J, with 9 bases between. Germline-derived CDR1 and CDR2 are MRHNA and SNTAGT. Here the CDR3 reads CASSAQGAGELFF. CDR3 in DNA: TGTGCCAGCAGTGCTCAGGGCGCCGGGGAGCTGTTTTTT.

The rearrangement joins TRBV6-5 to TRBJ2-7, with TRBD1 matching over 10 bases. Germline V gives CDR1 MNHEY, CDR2 SVGAGI. The CDR3 covers 14 residues. V shed 6 bases and J 2 bases; nucleotides not matched to a gene: 4. CDR3 coding DNA: TGTGCCAGCAGCCGAGGACAGGGGGCCTACGAGCAGTACTTC. Translated, it gives CASSRGQGAYEQYF.